This is a list of T cell receptor beta chains from one sample in a study of T-cell reconstitution after alpha-beta-depleted transplantation in children. TCRdb reanalysed the PCR reads using MiXCR and keeps one entry per CDR3 protein. There are hundreds of thousands of distinct CDR3 sequences in the sample; 16% occur only once, and under 1.2% lies in the top ten. The sample here was PBMCs from the stem cell graft donor, taken from the stem cell graft. These receptors all come from a human donor who donated a stem cell graft to a child with acute myeloid leukemia. The CDR3 runs from the conserved cysteine through the conserved F or W. D genes are given only for firm matches. A row's size may be missing; if present it is once, few, many or a size class.

V gene	J gene	clone size	D gene	CDR3 protein	CDR3 DNA
TRBV27	TRBJ2-7	many	TRBD1	CASALTGFHEQYF	TGTGCCAGCGCACTGACAGGGTTCCACGAGCAGTACTTC
TRBV20-1	TRBJ1-2	many	NA	CSARPQGLERYGYTF	TGCAGTGCTAGACCACAGGGACTCGAACGGTATGGCTACACCTTC
TRBV12-5	TRBJ2-2	NA	TRBD2	CASGLEAGGWTGELFF	TGTGCTAGTGGTTTGGAAGCGGGGGGATGGACCGGGGAGCTGTTTTTT
TRBV4-1	TRBJ1-1	few	TRBD1	CASSQDRRQGTEAFF	TGCGCCAGCAGCCAAGATAGGAGACAGGGAACTGAAGCTTTCTTT
TRBV29-1	TRBJ2-3	NA	TRBD1	CSVEGDRGHKSTDTQYF	TGCAGCGTTGAGGGCGACAGGGGGCATAAGAGCACAGATACGCAGTATTTT
TRBV6-2/TRBV6-3	TRBJ2-7	many	NA	CASSNRDYYEQYF	TGTGCCAGCAGTAACAGAGACTACTACGAGCAGTACTTC
TRBV6-1	TRBJ2-2	NA	TRBD1	CASSARGTGMNTGELFF	TGTGCCAGCAGTGCCCGCGGGACAGGGATGAACACCGGGGAGCTGTTTTTT
TRBV19	TRBJ1-1	NA	TRBD1	CASTHRGRATEAFF	TGTGCCAGTACCCACAGGGGACGGGCCACTGAAGCTTTCTTT
TRBV5-5	TRBJ1-6	many	NA	CASSLAPGENSPLHF	TGTGCCAGCAGCTTGGCTCCAGGGGAGAATTCACCCCTCCACTTT
TRBV20-1	TRBJ1-1	many	NA	CSARSEAEYAEAFF	TGCAGTGCTAGAAGTGAGGCCGAGTACGCTGAAGCTTTCTTT
TRBV6-5	TRBJ2-7	many	NA	CASSYSRDPSSYEQYF	TGTGCCAGCAGTTACTCGAGGGATCCTAGCTCCTACGAGCAGTACTTC
TRBV25-1	TRBJ2-1	few	TRBD1	CASIGEGGYEQFF	TGTGCCAGCATCGGAGAAGGGGGCTATGAGCAGTTCTTC
TRBV7-9	TRBJ1-5	NA	NA	CASSKDHQPQHF	TGTGCCAGCAGCAAAGACCATCAGCCCCAGCATTTT
TRBV5-1	TRBJ2-2	few	TRBD1	CASSQGAGSNTGELFF	TGCGCCAGCAGTCAGGGGGCCGGTTCGAACACCGGGGAGCTGTTTTTT
TRBV24-1	TRBJ2-3	NA	NA	CATSDLRGNGYTQYF	TGTGCCACCAGTGATTTGCGGGGGAACGGATATACGCAGTATTTT
TRBV6-1	TRBJ1-2	few	NA	CASSEGSAGSNGYTF	TGTGCCAGCAGTGAAGGATCCGCAGGGTCTAATGGCTACACCTTC
TRBV20-1	TRBJ2-7	many	NA	CSALDRPSYEQYF	TGCAGTGCTTTGGACCGTCCCTCCTACGAGCAGTACTTC
TRBV20-1	TRBJ2-1	few	NA	CSPGTFNPNEQFF	TGCAGTCCCGGGACCTTCAATCCCAATGAGCAGTTCTTC
TRBV4-1	TRBJ2-7	NA	TRBD1	CASSQGEQGASYEQYF	TGCGCCAGCAGCCAAGGGGAACAGGGGGCCTCCTACGAGCAGTACTTC
TRBV28	TRBJ1-2	many	TRBD1	CASSSPGTGKGYTF	TGTGCCAGCAGTTCTCCCGGGACAGGGAAAGGCTACACCTTC
TRBV18	TRBJ1-1	NA	NA	CASSPPHLDTEAFF	TGTGCCAGCTCACCACCCCACCTGGACACTGAAGCTTTCTTT
TRBV6-1	TRBJ1-5	few	NA	CASSRQINQPQHF	TGTGCCAGCAGTAGACAGATCAATCAGCCCCAGCATTTT
TRBV20-1	TRBJ2-7	many	NA	CSASPDSYEQYF	TGCAGTGCTAGCCCGGACAGTTACGAGCAGTACTTC
TRBV21-1	TRBJ2-2	NA	NA	CASTNREGELFF	TGTGCCAGCACAAACAGGGAAGGGGAGCTGTTTTTT
TRBV7-9	TRBJ2-1	NA	NA	CASSRRGSDEQFF	TGTGCCAGCAGCCGGAGGGGTAGCGATGAGCAGTTCTTC
TRBV20-1	TRBJ1-4	many	NA	CSARSPGHLNEKLFF	TGCAGTGCTAGATCGCCGGGACACTTGAATGAAAAACTGTTTTTT
TRBV27	TRBJ1-2	many	NA	CASSPGDILNYGYTF	TGTGCCAGCAGCCCAGGGGACATTTTAAACTATGGCTACACCTTC
TRBV4-3	TRBJ2-2	many	NA	CASSQRATTGELFF	TGCGCCAGCAGCCAACGGGCCACCACCGGAGAGCTGTTTTTT